The following is a TCR beta chain sequence with its context. What it recognizes is unknown. The time point denotes: baseline pretreatment blood. Stated treatment: 15 Gy SBRT to primary tumor, nephrectomy 4 weeks later. Clones were sequenced by immunoSEQ multiplex PCR, and TCRdb holds only the in-frame ones, with some missing. The table lists approximately 140,000 clones, roughly 83% of them singletons. The data derive from a study of radiation and T cells in renal cell carcinoma. Study-level background: Nephrectomy followed 15 Gy stereotactic body radiation by 4 weeks.

Findings of the study overall: Without pretreatment biopsies, baseline tumor clonotype presence was undetermined.

The sequencing here drew on blood, taken from a patient whose treatment included radiotherapy and nephrectomy. The receptor comes from a woman aged 45-65 years with renal cell carcinoma.

CDR3 amino acids: CASSEGQAFLYEQYF. The CDR3 nucleotides are TGTGCCAGCAGCGAGGGACAGGCCTTCCTCTACGAGCAGTACTTC. J is TRBJ2-7 and V is TRBV6-5; TRBD1 matches at 8 bases. The CDR3 contains 15 residues. The V segment lost 6 bases and the J segment 3 bases; nucleotides outside the gene matches: 10. Germline-derived CDR1 and CDR2 are MNHEY and SVGAGI.